Each of the 14 T cell receptor beta chains below was sequenced from the same sample in a study of cytomegalovirus exposure and HLA in healthy donors. This table comes from immunoSEQ multiplex PCR, and its TCRdb copy is limited to in-frame clones, with some not included. The top ten clones hold 0.83% of a sample with about 360,000 clones, 70% to 90% of them seen once. The sample consisted of PBMCs. The receptors shown here come from a woman under 30 in good health and CMV-seronegative.

The chain uses TRBV27 and TRBJ2-1; 8 positions match TRBD1. This CDR3 has 16 amino acids. V trimming: 3 bases; J trimming: 3 bases; junction bases outside the gene matches: 7. In germline, CDR1 is MNHEY, CDR2 SMNVEV (reference sequence). CDR3: CASSFQGAGGYNEQFF. CDR3 DNA sequence: TGTGCCAGCAGTTTTCAGGGGGCTGGCGGCTACAATGAGCAGTTCTTC.

In DNA form, the CDR3 reads TGCGCCAGCAGCTCCTCCGGGACAGGGGGGTGGACCCAGTACTTC. This codes for CASSSSGTGGWTQYF. J is TRBJ2-5 and V is TRBV5-1; 11 bases map to TRBD1. Per the germline V gene, CDR1 is SGHRS and CDR2 is YFSETQ. With V trimmed by 3 bases and J by 7 bases, 8 bases remained unmatched. The CDR3 covers 15 residues.

This chain connects TRBV6-6 to TRBJ1-1; a possible D gene is TRBD1 (6 bases). The CDR3 length is 13 residues. With 6 bases removed from V and 3 bases from J, the gap between germline ends came to 11 bases. Germline lookup yields CDR1 MNHNY and CDR2 SVGAGI (reference sequence). This CDR3 is CASRGDTHTEAFF. CDR3 nucleotides: TGTGCCAGCAGGGGGGACACCCACACTGAAGCTTTCTTT.

The V and J genes are TRBV2 and TRBJ2-2; 8 bases are shared with TRBD2. The germline V gene has CDR1 SNHLY and CDR2 FYNNEI. V was pared by 7 bases and J by 2 bases, with 9 bases of the junction left unmatched. CDR3 length equals 16 residues. CDR3 in DNA: TGTGCCAGCACCAGGGCGGGGGGTTTAAACACCGGGGAGCTGTTTTTT. This codes for CASTRAGGLNTGELFF.

V is TRBV7-9 and J is TRBJ2-4, with D unclear. Germline V gene data show CDR1 as SEHNR and CDR2 as FQNEAQ (reference sequence). The CDR3 has 15 amino acids. Deletions cut 5 bases from V and 0 bases from J, with 11 bases between. The CDR3 here is CASSPPLLAKNIQYF. CDR3 DNA sequence: TGTGCCAGCAGCCCCCCCCTCCTAGCCAAAAACATTCAGTACTTC.

V usage is TRBV27 and J usage is TRBJ1-2, with no clear D. Trimming cost V 4 bases and J 7 bases, with 13 bases left between them. The germline V gene encodes CDR1 MNHEY and CDR2 SMNVEV (reference sequence). The CDR3 runs 13 residues. DNA of the CDR3: TGTGCCAGCAGTTCCGACAATTTGGGTGGCTACACCTTC. Amino acid sequence: CASSSDNLGGYTF.

V gene TRBV7-2 combines with J gene TRBJ1-5; no clear D. Trimming shortened V by 3 bases and J by 5 bases, and 8 bases separated the two germline ends. This CDR3 is built from 13 residues. Per the germline V gene, CDR1 is SGHTA and CDR2 is FQGNSA. The CDR3 sequence is CASSFSQDQPQHF. The DNA of the CDR3 is TGTGCCAGCAGCTTTTCCCAGGATCAGCCCCAGCATTTT.

The chain has TRBV29-1 and TRBJ2-7; 7 nucleotides line up with TRBD1. In germline, CDR1 is SQVTM, CDR2 ANQGSEA. CDR3 size: 13 residues. V lost 7 bases to trimming and J lost 2 bases; unmatched junction nucleotides: 8. The CDR3 protein is CSAYPQGAYEQYF. The CDR3 DNA sequence: TGCAGCGCGTACCCTCAGGGGGCCTACGAGCAGTACTTC.

This chain connects TRBV5-4 to TRBJ2-7; 11 nucleotides align to TRBD2. The germline CDR1 and CDR2 sequences are SGHNT and YYREEE (reference sequence). The CDR3 runs to 15 residues. Unmatched junction bases numbered 7, after V lost 2 bases and J lost 6 bases. The DNA of the CDR3 is TGTGCCAGCAGCTTTGATACTAGCGGGGGACGCGAGCAGTACTTC. Its translation: CASSFDTSGGREQYF.

This clone was counted once. The rearrangement joins TRBV25-1 to TRBJ1-5; TRBD1 agrees at 7 bases. The CDR3 length is 14 residues. Losses at the gene ends were 2 bases for V and 6 bases for J; bases not matched to a gene: 4. Germline V lookup: CDR1 MGHDK, CDR2 SYGVNS. The CDR3 region is CASSEQGGSQPQHF. Written as DNA, the CDR3 is TGTGCCAGCAGTGAACAGGGGGGAAGTCAGCCCCAGCATTTT.

This chain connects TRBV4-2 to TRBJ1-4; D is uncertain. This CDR3 region has 15 residues. Germline V gene sequence: CDR1 LGHNA, CDR2 YNFKEQ. V dropped 0 bases and J dropped 7 bases, with 12 bases sitting between them. The CDR3 nucleotides are TGTGCCAGCAGCCAAGATTCGGGATTACCTGAAAAACTGTTTTTT. Its translation is CASSQDSGLPEKLFF.

V and J are TRBV27 and TRBJ2-1, with TRBD2 as a possible D gene (5 bases). CDR1 MNHEY and CDR2 SMNVEV come from the germline V gene (reference sequence). Deletions cut 8 bases from V and 4 bases from J, with 6 bases between. The CDR3 sequence is 11 residues long. The CDR3 protein is CASRDYNEQFF. The CDR3 nucleotides read TGTGCCAGCCGGGATTACAATGAGCAGTTCTTC.

The CDR3 loop is CATSENRASNQPQHF. In DNA form, the CDR3 reads TGTGCCACCAGCGAGAACAGGGCAAGCAATCAGCCCCAGCATTTT. V is TRBV15 and J is TRBJ1-5, with a tentative D call TRBD1 (6 bases). CDR3 length: 15 residues. Germline V gene lookup returns CDR1 LNHNV and CDR2 YYDKDF (reference sequence). V was pared by 5 bases and J by 1 base, with 12 bases between.

J is TRBJ2-1 and V is TRBV6-6, with TRBD2 matching 9 bases. The trim removed 2 bases at V and 5 bases at J, leaving 4 bases unmatched. The V gene's germline CDR1 is MNHNY and CDR2 SVGAGI (reference sequence). The CDR3 extends over 15 amino acids. The CDR3 bases are TGTGCCAGCAGTTACGAGACTAGCGGTCACAATGAGCAGTTCTTC. The encoded protein is CASSYETSGHNEQFF.